Listed here is a single T cell receptor beta chain. The antigen is unknown. The sample originates from a study of T cell responses to AZD1222 COVID-19 vaccine. Overall study results and limits: Donor demographics were predominantly white British with a female majority; clonal diversity may be underestimated. Only a handful of AZD1222 recipients tested seropositive at baseline.

CDR1 MDHEN and CDR2 SYDVKM come from the germline V gene. The ends were cut back, 2 bases at V and 3 bases at J, with 14 bases in the middle. There are 15 residues in the CDR3. Here immunoSEQ multiplex PCR was the method, and the copy in TCRdb shows in-frame clones only, minus some. The sample has tens of thousands of clones, approximately 90% seen once. The V call is TRBV28, the J call TRBJ2-7; no reliable D call. This sequence originates from an adult in good health. The specimen was peripheral blood, collected on day 0 of MenACWY control vaccination. CDR3: CASSLRLRASYEQYF. The CDR3 nucleotides read TGTGCCAGCAGTTTAAGGCTGCGCGCGAGCTACGAGCAGTACTTC.